Below, 14 T cell receptor beta chains from the same sample are listed, as sequenced in a study of T cell responses to AZD1222 COVID-19 vaccine. Some clones are missing from TCRdb's copy, which holds only in-frame ones; the method was immunoSEQ multiplex PCR. The repertoire holds under 150,000 clones, with almost 90% as singletons. The sequencing here drew on peripheral blood, taken 28 days after the second AZD1222 dose. The receptor source for this set is an adult who received the AZD1222 COVID-19 vaccine.

The chain recombines TRBV30 with TRBJ1-1, with a tentative D call TRBD1 (6 bases). This CDR3 contains 15 residues. In germline, CDR1 is GTSNPN, CDR2 SVGIG (reference sequence). V lost 4 bases and J lost 3, with 18 bases in between. This CDR3 is CAWTRGGAVDTEAFF. CDR3 bases: TGTGCCTGGACTCGTGGGGGGGCGGTGGACACTGAAGCTTTCTTT.

The V and J genes are TRBV7-3 and TRBJ1-3, with D unresolved. Germline V CDR1 and CDR2: SGHTA, FQGTGA. There are 14 residues in the CDR3. The germline V and J ends were trimmed by 2 bases and 0 bases, with 5 bases remaining between them. The CDR3 region has the DNA TGTGCCAGCAGCTTAGCCGGCTCTGGAAACACCATATATTTT. Amino acids: CASSLAGSGNTIYF.

The chain carries TRBV18 and TRBJ2-5; D gene ambiguous. This CDR3 spans 13 amino acids. From germline, CDR1 is KGHSH and CDR2 LQKENI. Trimming removed 6 bases from V and 2 bases from J, with 10 bases in between. CDR3 sequence reads: CASSGPLQETQYF. Written as DNA, the CDR3 is TGTGCCAGCTCCGGGCCATTGCAAGAGACCCAGTACTTC.

This sequence joins TRBV6-5 and TRBJ1-6; TRBD1 matches 9 bases. V shed 1 base, J shed 7 bases, and the junction held 2 bases outside the gene matches. The CDR3 extends over 15 amino acids. CDR1 and CDR2 from the germline V gene are MNHEY and SVGAGI. The CDR3 DNA follows: TGTGCCAGCAGTTACTGGGGACAGGGCAATTCACCCCTCCACTTT. Translated: CASSYWGQGNSPLHF.

The V call is TRBV30, the J call TRBJ1-4; D is uncertain. V was shortened by 0 bases and J by 0 bases, with 8 bases between the two germline ends. The CDR3 totals 15 residues. CDR1 is GTSNPN, CDR2 SVGIG, per germline (reference sequence). This CDR3 is CAWSVTRATNEKLFF. In DNA, the CDR3 is TGTGCCTGGAGTGTAACGAGAGCAACTAATGAAAAACTGTTTTTT.

The chain uses TRBV3-1 (or the pseudogene TRBV3-2) and TRBJ2-2, with D perhaps TRBD1 (5 bases). V lost 4 bases and J 3 bases, leaving 9 bases between the germline ends. Germline CDR1 LGHDT, CDR2 YNNKEL (reference sequence). The length of the CDR3 is 14 residues. DNA of the CDR3: TGTGCCAGCAGCCCAGCAGGGTACACCGGGGAGCTGTTTTTT. Translating it yields CASSPAGYTGELFF.

The chain employs TRBV10-3 and TRBJ2-6; 7 nucleotides line up with TRBD1. Unmatched junction bases numbered 2, after V lost 3 bases and J lost 0 bases. Germline V lookup: CDR1 ENHRY, CDR2 SYGVKD. This CDR3 is built from 16 residues. CDR3 in DNA: TGTGCCATCAGTGAAGGGGGCAGCTCTGGGGCCAACGTCCTGACTTTC. Its translation: CAISEGGSSGANVLTF.

As for this clone: Other DNA sequences in the sample encode the same CDR3. The genes are TRBV27 and TRBJ1-1, with a possible D match to TRBD1 (5 bases). Germline values: CDR1 MNHEY, CDR2 SMNVEV (reference sequence). The CDR3 loop spans 14 amino acids. The ends were cut back, 0 bases at V and 1 base at J, with 6 bases in the middle. This CDR3 reads CASSLSGGNTEAFF. The CDR3 DNA sequence: TGTGCCAGCAGTTTATCGGGGGGGAACACTGAAGCTTTCTTT.

The chain uses TRBV4-3 and TRBJ2-1; 7 bases are shared with TRBD2. The CDR3 runs 17 residues. J gave up 2 bases and V 0 bases, and 7 bases lay outside the gene matches. The germline gives CDR1 LGHNA, CDR2 YSLEER. This chain's CDR3 is CASSQEWGGVPYNEQFF. For the CDR3, the DNA is TGCGCCAGCAGCCAAGAATGGGGGGGGGTACCCTACAATGAGCAGTTCTTC.

This clone was seen a handful of times. The chain couples TRBV15 to TRBJ1-5; D gene unclear. Germline V lookup: CDR1 LNHNV, CDR2 YYDKDF (reference sequence). The CDR3 totals 13 residues. Trimming removed 7 bases from V and 0 bases from J, with 7 bases in between. The CDR3 sequence: CATKADSNQPQHF. As DNA, the CDR3 is TGTGCCACCAAGGCAGATAGCAATCAGCCCCAGCATTTT.

This clone was observed once. This sequence joins TRBV19 and TRBJ2-3; the D is unclear. The CDR3 runs to 13 residues. Germline CDR1 and CDR2: LNHDA and SQIVND (reference sequence). The ends were cut back, 4 bases at V and 0 bases at J, with 5 bases in the middle. DNA for the CDR3: TGTGCCAGTAGTACGCAAAGCACAGATACGCAGTATTTT. It encodes CASSTQSTDTQYF.

J is TRBJ1-2 and V is TRBV27; unclear D gene. CDR1 and CDR2 from the germline V gene are MNHEY and SMNVEV (reference sequence). V was pared by 3 bases and J by 7 bases, with 15 bases between. This CDR3 has 14 amino acids. CDR3 region: CASSLSPLSRGYTF. For the CDR3, the DNA is TGTGCCAGCAGTTTGTCACCCCTGTCGCGTGGCTACACCTTC.

The rearrangement links TRBV19 to TRBJ1-1; no reliable D call. The CDR3 has 13 amino acids. Trimming took 3 bases from V and 6 from J, leaving 11 bases between them. Germline V CDR1 and CDR2: LNHDA, SQIVND (reference sequence). CDR3 loop: CASSMRNSAEAFF. The CDR3 DNA sequence: TGTGCCAGTAGTATGAGGAACTCGGCTGAAGCTTTCTTT. The full variable domain, with the rest looked up from reference TRBV19 and TRBJ1-1, is DGGITQSPKYLFRKEGQNVTLSCEQNLNHDAMYWYRQDPGQGLRLIYYSQIVNDFQKGDIAEGYSVSREKKESFPLTVTSAQKNPTAFYLCASSMRNSAEAFFGQGTRLTVV.

V gene TRBV28 combines with J gene TRBJ2-1; D is perhaps TRBD2 (6 bases). From germline, CDR1 is MDHEN and CDR2 SYDVKM. V shed 5 bases and J shed 2 bases, with 13 bases lying between them. The length of the CDR3 is 15 residues. The CDR3 DNA follows: TGTGCCAGCAGTGTCGGGGGAAGACCCTACAATGAGCAGTTCTTC. It specifies CASSVGGRPYNEQFF.